These 8 T cell receptor beta chains originate from one sample sequenced in a study of blood T cell repertoires in COVID-19. Sequencing was performed with immunoSEQ multiplex PCR; in TCRdb, only in-frame clones are kept and a portion is missing. The data contain over 250,000 clones, about 85% of them singletons. The sample was peripheral blood. The receptors come from a human donor in a cohort sampled during active COVID-19.

This chain joins TRBV7-2 and TRBJ1-1; no clear D. The V gene's germline CDR1 is SGHTA and CDR2 FQGNSA. This CDR3 spans 14 amino acids. V gave up 2 bases and J gave up 7 bases, with 14 bases separating them. This CDR3 is CASSLSPVSLEAFF. The CDR3, as DNA: TGTGCCAGCAGCTTATCCCCCGTTTCCCTTGAAGCTTTCTTT.

Only a few counts were recorded for this clone. V usage is TRBV7-2 and J usage is TRBJ1-6; the D is unclear. This CDR3 has 14 residues. The germline V and J ends were trimmed by 2 bases and 9 bases, with 11 bases remaining between them. CDR1 and CDR2 from the germline V gene are SGHTA and FQGNSA. The CDR3 DNA reads TGTGCCAGCAGCTTAATGGGGAGTGGTTCACCCCTCCACTTT. This translates into CASSLMGSGSPLHF.

V and J are TRBV5-6 and TRBJ2-1; TRBD2 is a possible D gene (6 bases). The CDR3 totals 13 residues. The ends were cut back, 0 bases at V and 11 bases at J, with 12 bases in the middle. The germline V gene encodes CDR1 SGHDT and CDR2 YYEEEE. The CDR3 is CASSLGIGTQQFF. The CDR3 DNA follows: TGTGCCAGCAGCTTGGGGATTGGGACTCAGCAGTTCTTC.

This clone was observed a handful of times. The V call is TRBV5-1, the J call TRBJ2-2; a weak D match, TRBD2 (6 bases). Germline-derived CDR1 and CDR2 are SGHRS and YFSETQ. V lost 6 bases and J 0 bases, leaving 9 bases between the germline ends. The CDR3 contains 14 residues. CDR3 in amino acids: CASMAGPNTGELFF. The CDR3 DNA sequence: TGCGCCAGCATGGCGGGACCGAACACCGGGGAGCTGTTTTTT. Based on the CDR3 plus reference TRBV5-1 and TRBJ2-2, the full variable domain is KAGVTQTPRYLIKTRGQQVTLSCSPISGHRSVSWYQQTPGQGLQFLFEYFSETQRNKGNFPGRFSGRQFSNSRSEMNVSTLELGDSALYLCASMAGPNTGELFFGEGSRLTVL.

The chain is built from TRBV27 and TRBJ2-2; a weak D match, TRBD1 (6 bases). The CDR3 totals 12 residues. CDR1 is MNHEY, CDR2 SMNVEV, per germline (reference sequence). V was shortened by 6 bases and J by 10 bases, with 12 bases between the two germline ends. CDR3 protein: CASRDRLKELFF. CDR3 nucleotides: TGTGCCAGCAGAGACAGGTTGAAGGAGCTGTTTTTT.

The rearrangement uses TRBV15 and TRBJ2-1; 9 bases map to TRBD2. CDR3 length: 17 amino acids. In germline, CDR1 is LNHNV, CDR2 YYDKDF (reference sequence). Trimming cost V 0 bases and J 5 bases; bases outside gene matches: 8. The CDR3 DNA follows: TGTGCCACCAGCAGAGATCTCCGCGGGAGGGTCGACAATGAGCAGTTCTTC. Protein: CATSRDLRGRVDNEQFF.

CDR3 protein: CATSGSALAGANTDTQYF. The DNA for the CDR3 is TGTGCCACCAGTGGCTCAGCACTAGCGGGAGCCAACACCGATACGCAGTATTTT. This rearrangement joins TRBV24-1 to TRBJ2-3; 11 bases line up with TRBD2. This CDR3 region has 18 residues. V shed 5 bases, J shed 6 bases, and the junction held 15 bases outside the gene matches. Germline CDR1 and CDR2: KGHDR and SFDVKD.

The rearrangement uses TRBV29-1 and TRBJ2-1, with a weak D call TRBD2 (6 bases). CDR1 is SQVTM and CDR2 is ANQGSEA in the germline V gene. The ends were cut back, 2 bases at V and 9 bases at J, with 14 bases in the middle. This CDR3 comprises 13 residues. The CDR3 here is CSVEFWEESEQFF. CDR3 nucleotide sequence: TGCAGCGTTGAATTCTGGGAGGAGAGTGAGCAGTTCTTC.